This T cell receptor beta chain was sequenced in a study of shared clonotypes between healthy human individuals. V was pared by 5 bases and J by 4 bases, with 8 bases of the junction left unmatched. The CDR3 length is 15 residues. Germline CDR1 GTSNPN, CDR2 SVGIG (reference sequence). This clone was counted once. Profiling relied on immunoSEQ multiplex PCR, and the TCRdb table lists in-frame clones only, not all of them. Of about 960,000 clones listed, around 80% were seen once; the top ten hold 1.5%. The receptor was derived from a man in his late teens or twenties in good health. Material for sequencing was memory CD4+ T cells sorted from blood. Documented subset: CD45RA-negative fraction. J is TRBJ2-2 and V is TRBV30; 9 nucleotides line up with TRBD2. CDR3 bases: TGTGCCTGGGACGCGGGGGGGCTCGGCACCGGGGAGCTGTTTTTT. It specifies CAWDAGGLGTGELFF.